One sample yielded the 22 T cell receptor beta chains listed below, sequenced in a study of regulatory T cells in long-lasting Graves disease. Arm-PCR of CDR3 regions and iRepertoire HTBI primers were used to build TCR beta libraries. TCRdb re-analysed the multiplex PCR reads in MiXCR, keeping a single row per CDR3 protein. Among 300,000 or so distinct CDR3 sequences listed, about 19% were seen once. Time point in this sample: persistent/refractory GD, antithyroid drugs over 5 years with positive TRAb. After RNA was extracted from PBMCs, the TCR library was made from it. Specimen: peripheral blood mononuclear cells (PBMCs), collected when the disease was refractory, from a patient treated with antithyroid drugs. All receptors derive from a female donor with Graves disease.

The chain couples TRBV28 to TRBJ2-7; 7 bases line up with TRBD1. The trim removed 5 bases at V and 2 bases at J, leaving 3 bases unmatched. CDR1 is MDHEN, CDR2 SYDVKM, per germline. This CDR3 comprises 13 residues. This CDR3 is CASSGGQPYEQYF. The DNA for the CDR3 is TGTGCCAGCAGTGGGGGACAGCCCTACGAGCAGTACTTC. The entire variable domain, with the rest obtained from reference TRBV28 and TRBJ2-7, is as follows: DVKVTQSSRYLVKRTGEKVFLECVQDMDHENMFWYRQDPGLGLRLIYFSYDVKMKEKGDIPEGYSVSREKKERFSLILESASTNQTSMYLCASSGGQPYEQYFGPGTRLTVT.

In its sample, this clonotype was seen a few times. The rearrangement links TRBV18 to TRBJ2-6, with D perhaps TRBD1 (5 bases). Germline V gene lookup returns CDR1 KGHSH and CDR2 LQKENI. V gave up 3 bases and J gave up 4 bases, with 13 bases separating them. The CDR3 is made up of 16 amino acids. CDR3 amino acids: CASSPPRVQGANVLTF. The DNA of the CDR3 is TGTGCCAGCTCACCCCCCAGGGTCCAAGGGGCCAACGTCCTGACTTTC.

This sequence joins TRBV12-3 or TRBV12-4 and TRBJ2-6; D not resolved. The V gene lost 3 bases and the J gene lost 0 bases, with 6 bases spanning the gap. The length of the CDR3 is 15 residues. CDR3 in DNA: TGTGCCAGCAGTTTTCCCAGCTCTGGGGCCAACGTCCTGACTTTC. Protein: CASSFPSSGANVLTF.

This chain joins TRBV7-9 and TRBJ2-4; 7 bases are a match to TRBD2. Looked up from germline, CDR1 is SEHNR and CDR2 is FQNEAQ (reference sequence). This CDR3 is 19 amino acids long. V lost 1 base to trimming and J lost 0 bases; unmatched junction nucleotides: 12. The CDR3 DNA is TGTGCCAGCAGCTTAGGAAGGAGCGGGACCGCTCTAGCCAAAAACATTCAGTACTTC. This gives the protein CASSLGRSGTALAKNIQYF.

This clonotype turned up a few times. V gene TRBV9 combines with J gene TRBJ2-3; D perhaps matches TRBD1 (6 bases). This CDR3 is built from 16 residues. Per the germline V gene, CDR1 is SGDLS and CDR2 is YYNGEE. The ends were cut back, 3 bases at V and 2 bases at J, with 16 bases in the middle. The CDR3 loop is CASSAAPQGSTDTQYF. The CDR3, as DNA: TGTGCCAGCAGCGCCGCACCTCAGGGGTCCACAGATACGCAGTATTTT.

The gene calls are TRBV18 and TRBJ2-7; unclear D gene. Between the trimmed V and J ends, which lost 2 bases and 0 bases, there was a span of 17 bases. The CDR3 contains 17 residues. Germline V gene data show CDR1 as KGHSH and CDR2 as LQKENI. The CDR3 here is CASSPGIGPTSSYEQYF. In DNA form, the CDR3 reads TGTGCCAGCTCACCAGGAATCGGACCGACAAGCTCCTACGAGCAGTACTTC. Complete variable domain (other parts from reference TRBV18 and TRBJ2-7): NAGVMQNPRHLVRRRGQEARLRCSPMKGHSHVYWYRQLPEEGLKFMVYLQKENIIDESGMPKERFSAEFPKEGPSILRIQQVVRGDSAAYFCASSPGIGPTSSYEQYFGPGTRLTVT.

The table lists this clonotype with many counts. V usage is TRBV2 and J usage is TRBJ2-7; 8 nucleotides agree with TRBD2. This CDR3 comprises 14 residues. Germline V lookup: CDR1 SNHLY, CDR2 FYNNEI. V was pared by 3 bases and J by 2 bases, with 3 bases of the junction left unmatched. The CDR3 loop is CASSEMGLAYEQYF. In DNA form, the CDR3 reads TGTGCCAGCAGTGAGATGGGACTAGCCTACGAGCAGTACTTC.

The chain has TRBV20-1 and TRBJ1-6, with TRBD1 identical over 7 bases. The length of the CDR3 is 16 residues. With 1 base clipped from V and 9 bases from J, the junction kept 12 bases outside the gene matches. Per germline, CDR1 DFQATT and CDR2 SNEGSKA (reference sequence). The CDR3 here is CSARGGNRGIVSPLHF. The CDR3 DNA reads TGCAGTGCTAGAGGGGGCAACAGGGGAATCGTTTCACCCCTCCACTTT.

This clonotype was picked up many times. The chain joins TRBV11-2 to TRBJ2-7, with D perhaps matching TRBD2 (6 bases). CDR1 is SGHAT and CDR2 is FQNNGV in the germline V gene. This CDR3 spans 11 amino acids. With 10 bases removed from V and 4 bases from J, the gap between germline ends came to 11 bases. The CDR3 nucleotides read TGTGCCACCCTCGGGGGATACGAGCAGTACTTC. It encodes CATLGGYEQYF.

This clonotype was seen many times. The gene calls are TRBV6-1 and TRBJ1-5; no clear D. This CDR3 has 12 residues. In germline, CDR1 is MNHNS, CDR2 SASEGT. V gave up 7 bases and J gave up 1 base, with 5 bases separating them. Here the CDR3 reads CASMFSNQPQHF. The CDR3 DNA reads as TGTGCCAGCATGTTCAGCAATCAGCCCCAGCATTTT.

This clonotype was seen many times. The V call is TRBV2, the J call TRBJ2-6; TRBD1 matches 8 bases. The germline CDR1 and CDR2 sequences are SNHLY and FYNNEI. The CDR3 covers 15 residues. With V trimmed by 4 bases and J by 4 bases, 3 bases remained unmatched. CDR3 loop: CASSAQGAGANVLTF. CDR3 bases: TGTGCCAGCAGTGCCCAGGGGGCCGGGGCCAACGTCCTGACTTTC.

The rearrangement uses TRBV13 and TRBJ2-7; 8 nucleotides match TRBD2. V shed 1 base and J 0 bases; nucleotides not matched to a gene: 11. Per germline, CDR1 PRHDT and CDR2 FYEKMQ (reference sequence). The CDR3 sequence is 18 residues long. CDR3 bases: TGTGCCAGCAGCTTAGACCTAACGTTCCGGGAGGGCTCCTACGAGCAGTACTTC. Its translation: CASSLDLTFREGSYEQYF.

The J gene is TRBJ2-2, the V gene TRBV7-3; possibly TRBD2 for D (7 bases). Per germline, CDR1 SGHTA and CDR2 FQGTGA. The CDR3 has 16 residues. Between the trimmed V and J ends, which lost 5 bases and 3 bases, there was a span of 16 bases. CDR3: CASSGRGGADTGELFF. CDR3 DNA: TGTGCCAGCAGCGGGAGGGGGGGAGCGGACACCGGGGAGCTGTTTTTT.

This clonotype was recorded at least ten times. This CDR3 is CASSSQQGLDEQYF. For the CDR3, the DNA is TGTGCCAGCTCATCGCAACAGGGTCTTGACGAGCAGTACTTC. The V call is TRBV18, the J call TRBJ2-7, with TRBD1 as a possible D gene (6 bases). CDR1 and CDR2 (germline): KGHSH, LQKENI. The CDR3 contains 14 residues. Trimming cost V 5 bases and J 5 bases, with 16 bases left between them.

The rearrangement joins TRBV7-2 to TRBJ1-2; D is possibly TRBD1 (5 bases). Germline CDR1 reads SGHTA; CDR2 reads FQGNSA. The germline V and J ends were trimmed by 4 bases and 5 bases, with 29 bases remaining between them. This CDR3 spans 19 amino acids. CDR3 sequence reads: CASSSGTSQTPHRSYGYTF. Written as DNA, the CDR3 is TGTGCCAGCAGCTCCGGGACTTCGCAAACCCCTCACCGATCGTATGGCTACACCTTC.

About this clonotype itself: This may be a read error: a much more frequent sequence differs by one nucleotide. The V gene is TRBV3-1, the J gene TRBJ2-7; 9 positions match TRBD2. This CDR3 has 16 residues. In germline, CDR1 is LGHDT, CDR2 YNNKEL (reference sequence). CDR3 region: CASNQDRLAVSYEQYF. The CDR3 coding sequence is TGTGCCAGCAACCAAGATCGACTAGCGGTCTCCTACGAGCAGTACTTC.

This clonotype has ten or more counts. This chain joins TRBV30 and TRBJ2-5, with no clear D. The CDR3 loop spans 16 amino acids. The ends were cut back, 4 bases at V and 2 bases at J, with 20 bases in the middle. The germline CDR1 and CDR2 sequences are GTSNPN and SVGIG (reference sequence). CDR3 sequence (DNA): TGTGCCTGGAACGCTTGGACCCGAAATCGTCAAGAGACCCAGTACTTC. Translation: CAWNAWTRNRQETQYF.

The chain is built from TRBV15 and TRBJ1-1; the match to TRBD1 covers 7 bases. The CDR3 is 16 residues long. V lost 0 bases, J lost 1 base, and 5 bases stayed unmatched. CDR1 and CDR2 (germline): LNHNV, YYDKDF (reference sequence). CDR3 sequence reads: CATSRDGRTGNTEAFF. The CDR3 nucleotides read TGTGCCACCAGCAGAGATGGGCGGACAGGGAACACTGAAGCTTTCTTT.

V and J are TRBV19 and TRBJ1-2; D is uncertain. Trimming removed 7 bases at V and 4 bases at J, with 16 bases between. Germline CDR1 LNHDA, CDR2 SQIVND (reference sequence). The CDR3 length is 14 residues. This CDR3 is CASTNSGRGYGYTF. DNA of the CDR3: TGTGCCAGTACCAACAGCGGACGGGGCTATGGCTACACCTTC.

The chain couples TRBV7-2 to TRBJ1-2; D gene ambiguous. CDR1 and CDR2 from the germline V gene are SGHTA and FQGNSA. Trimming pared 5 bases from V and 0 bases from J, leaving 13 bases between. The CDR3 runs 15 residues. DNA for the CDR3: TGTGCCAGCAGCCCCACCTCAAATGCTAACTATGGCTACACCTTC. Amino acid sequence: CASSPTSNANYGYTF.

There are many counts of this clonotype. V usage is TRBV28 and J usage is TRBJ2-5, with 12 bases aligning to TRBD1. Germline-derived CDR1 and CDR2 are MDHEN and SYDVKM. This CDR3 has 15 amino acids. With 6 bases clipped from V and 6 bases from J, the junction kept 8 bases outside the gene matches. As DNA, the CDR3 is TGTGCCAGCAGCCATGGGACAGGGGGCAGGAAGACCCAGTACTTC. It codes for CASSHGTGGRKTQYF. The whole variable domain, filled in from reference TRBV28 and TRBJ2-5, reads DVKVTQSSRYLVKRTGEKVFLECVQDMDHENMFWYRQDPGLGLRLIYFSYDVKMKEKGDIPEGYSVSREKKERFSLILESASTNQTSMYLCASSHGTGGRKTQYFGPGTRLLVL.

This clonotype occurred many times. This chain uses TRBV6-1 with TRBJ1-2, with D unclear. The germline V and J ends were trimmed by 6 bases and 6 bases, with 11 bases remaining between them. The CDR3 totals 12 residues. The germline gives CDR1 MNHNS, CDR2 SASEGT. CDR3 region: CASRAGGDGYTF. The CDR3 nucleotides read TGTGCCAGCAGGGCGGGCGGGGATGGCTACACCTTC.